This TCR beta chain was captured in a study of OX40 agonist ivuxolimab in advanced cancers. On the study more broadly: Patients received the agonistic anti-OX40 (CD134) antibody ivuxolimab. Ivuxolimab was administered intravenously to patients at 0.01 to 10 mg/kg every 2 weeks. Of mixed ages from about 20 to 85 and averaging approximately 60 years, the group was about 80% male.

V lost 1 base and J 4 bases, leaving 2 bases between the germline ends. The CDR3 loop spans 12 amino acids. CDR1 is MGHDK and CDR2 is SYGVNS in the germline V gene. General observations from the study: In the 0.1 to 3.0 mg/kg range, CD4+ and CD8+ blood T cells had expanded clonally by week 6.

Profiling relied on immunoSEQ multiplex PCR, and the TCRdb table lists in-frame clones only, not all of them. In the table there are nearly 80,000 clones, about 90% of which are singletons. In regard to this clone: What it binds is unknown.

The sequence was obtained from an adult with an advanced solid tumor such as melanoma, head and neck, liver or kidney cancer. The V gene is TRBV25-1, the J gene TRBJ1-3, with D unclear. The input for sequencing was CD4+ or CD8+ T cells sorted from blood, taken in a trial of the OX40 agonist ivuxolimab. For the CDR3, the DNA is TGTGCCAGCAGTGAATTCGGAAACACCATATATTTT. Translating it yields CASSEFGNTIYF.